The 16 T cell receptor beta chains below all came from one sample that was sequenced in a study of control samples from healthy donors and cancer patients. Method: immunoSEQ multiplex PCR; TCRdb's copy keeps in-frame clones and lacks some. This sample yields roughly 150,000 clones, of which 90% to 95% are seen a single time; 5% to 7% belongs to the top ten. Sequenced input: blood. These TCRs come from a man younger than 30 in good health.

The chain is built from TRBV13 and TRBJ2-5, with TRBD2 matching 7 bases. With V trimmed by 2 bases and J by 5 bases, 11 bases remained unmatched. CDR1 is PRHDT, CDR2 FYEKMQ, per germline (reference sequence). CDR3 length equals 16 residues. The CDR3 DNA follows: TGTGCCAGCAGCTTACGTCCGCGGGGGTACGGGGAGACCCAGTACTTC. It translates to CASSLRPRGYGETQYF.

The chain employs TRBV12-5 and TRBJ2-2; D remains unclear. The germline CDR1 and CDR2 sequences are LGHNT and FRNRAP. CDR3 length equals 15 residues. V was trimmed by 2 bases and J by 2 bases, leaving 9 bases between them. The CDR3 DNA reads TGTGCTAGTGGTTTGTCTCTCGTCAACACCGGGGAGCTGTTTTTT. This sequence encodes CASGLSLVNTGELFF.

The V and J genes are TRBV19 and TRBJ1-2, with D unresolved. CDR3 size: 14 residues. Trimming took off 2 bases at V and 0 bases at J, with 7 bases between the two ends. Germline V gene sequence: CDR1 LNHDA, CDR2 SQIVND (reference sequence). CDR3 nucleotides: TGTGCCAGTAGTATACGGGGAGCTAACTATGGCTACACCTTC. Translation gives CASSIRGANYGYTF.

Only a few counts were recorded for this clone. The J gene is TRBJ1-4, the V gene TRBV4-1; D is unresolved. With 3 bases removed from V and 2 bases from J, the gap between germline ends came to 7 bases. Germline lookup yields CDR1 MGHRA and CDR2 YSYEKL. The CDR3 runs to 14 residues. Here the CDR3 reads CASSHPLTNEKLFF. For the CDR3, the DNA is TGCGCCAGCAGCCACCCGCTGACTAATGAAAAACTGTTTTTT.

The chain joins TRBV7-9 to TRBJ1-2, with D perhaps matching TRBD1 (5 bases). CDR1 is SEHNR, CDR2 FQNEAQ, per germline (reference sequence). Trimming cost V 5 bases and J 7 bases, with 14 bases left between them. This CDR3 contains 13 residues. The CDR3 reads CASSGDGSGGYTF. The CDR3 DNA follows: TGTGCCAGCAGCGGGGACGGGTCGGGTGGCTACACCTTC.

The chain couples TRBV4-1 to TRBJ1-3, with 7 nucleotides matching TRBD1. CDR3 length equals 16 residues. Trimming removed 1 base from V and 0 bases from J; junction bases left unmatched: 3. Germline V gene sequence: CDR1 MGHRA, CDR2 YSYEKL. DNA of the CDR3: TGCGCCAGCAGCCAAGGACAGGGAAACTCTGGAAACACCATATATTTT. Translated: CASSQGQGNSGNTIYF.

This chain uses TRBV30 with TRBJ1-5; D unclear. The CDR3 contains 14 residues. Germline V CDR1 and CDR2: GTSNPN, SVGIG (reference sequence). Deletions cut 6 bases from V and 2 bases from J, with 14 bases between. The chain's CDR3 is CACQLAGGNQPQHF. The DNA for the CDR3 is TGTGCCTGTCAATTGGCCGGGGGCAATCAGCCCCAGCATTTT. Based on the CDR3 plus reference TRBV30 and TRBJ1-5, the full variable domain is SQTIHQWPATLVQPVGSPLSLECTVEGTSNPNLYWYRQAAGRGLQLLFYSVGIGQISSEVPQNLSASRPQDRQFILSSKKLLLSDSGFYLCACQLAGGNQPQHFGDGTRLSIL.

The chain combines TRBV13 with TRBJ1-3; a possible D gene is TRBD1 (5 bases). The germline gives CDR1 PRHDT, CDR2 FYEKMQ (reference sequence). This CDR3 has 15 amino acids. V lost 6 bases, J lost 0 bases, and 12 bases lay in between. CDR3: CASSPTVNSGNTIYF. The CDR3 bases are TGTGCCAGCAGTCCGACAGTTAACTCTGGAAACACCATATATTTT.

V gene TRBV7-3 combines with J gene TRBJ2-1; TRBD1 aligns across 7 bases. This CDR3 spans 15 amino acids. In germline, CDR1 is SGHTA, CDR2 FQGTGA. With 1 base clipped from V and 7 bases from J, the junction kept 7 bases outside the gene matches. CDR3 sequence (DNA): TGTGCCAGCAGCTTAAAGGGGGCAGGGTGGAATGAGCAGTTCTTC. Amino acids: CASSLKGAGWNEQFF.

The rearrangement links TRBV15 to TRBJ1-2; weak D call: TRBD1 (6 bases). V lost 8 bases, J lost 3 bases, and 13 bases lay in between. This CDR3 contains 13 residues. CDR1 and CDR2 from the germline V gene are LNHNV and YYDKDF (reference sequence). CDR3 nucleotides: TGTGCCACCCAAAGGGGGGTGGACTATGGCTACACCTTC. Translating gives CATQRGVDYGYTF.

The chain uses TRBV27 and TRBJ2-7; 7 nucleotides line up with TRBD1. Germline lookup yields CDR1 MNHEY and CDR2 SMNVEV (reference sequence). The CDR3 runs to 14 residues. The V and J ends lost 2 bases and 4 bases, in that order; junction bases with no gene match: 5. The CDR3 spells CASSLTGERYEQYF. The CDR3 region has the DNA TGTGCCAGCAGTTTAACAGGGGAAAGGTACGAGCAGTACTTC.

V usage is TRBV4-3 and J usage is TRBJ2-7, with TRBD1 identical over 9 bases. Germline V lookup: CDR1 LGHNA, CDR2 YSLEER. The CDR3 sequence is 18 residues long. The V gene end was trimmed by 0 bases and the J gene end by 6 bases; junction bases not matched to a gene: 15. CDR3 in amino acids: CASSQDWIGRDRAGEQYF. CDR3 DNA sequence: TGCGCCAGCAGCCAAGATTGGATAGGTCGGGACAGGGCCGGCGAGCAGTACTTC.

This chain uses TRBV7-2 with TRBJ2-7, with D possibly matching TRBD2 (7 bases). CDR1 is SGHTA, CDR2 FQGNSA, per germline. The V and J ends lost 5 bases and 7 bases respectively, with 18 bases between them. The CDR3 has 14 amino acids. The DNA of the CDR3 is TGTGCCAGCAGCCCCGGCGGGGGCCGGGTGGAGCAGTACTTC. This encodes CASSPGGGRVEQYF.

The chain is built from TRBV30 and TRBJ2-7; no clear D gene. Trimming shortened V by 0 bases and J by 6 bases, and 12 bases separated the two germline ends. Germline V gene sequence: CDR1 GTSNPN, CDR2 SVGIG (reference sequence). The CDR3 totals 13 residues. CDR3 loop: CAWSVSFTAEQYF. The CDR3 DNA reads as TGTGCCTGGAGTGTATCGTTTACAGCCGAGCAGTACTTC.

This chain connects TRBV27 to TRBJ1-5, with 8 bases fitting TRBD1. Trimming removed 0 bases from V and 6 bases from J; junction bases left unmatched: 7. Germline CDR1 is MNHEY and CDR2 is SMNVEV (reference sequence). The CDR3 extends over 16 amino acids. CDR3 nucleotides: TGTGCCAGCAGTTTATCCTACGGACAGGGAGGTCAGCCCCAGCATTTT. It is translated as CASSLSYGQGGQPQHF.

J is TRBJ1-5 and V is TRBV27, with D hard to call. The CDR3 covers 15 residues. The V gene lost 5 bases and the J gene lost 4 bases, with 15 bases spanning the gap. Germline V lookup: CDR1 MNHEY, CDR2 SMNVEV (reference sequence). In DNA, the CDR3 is TGTGCCAGCAGTCCTCTCGGGCCGAAGAATCAGCCCCAGCATTTT. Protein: CASSPLGPKNQPQHF.